The entry that follows covers one T cell receptor (beta chain) sequence. The data were obtained in a study of blood T cells in healthy people across ages. A second PCR of roughly 6 to 12 cycles used a sample-barcoded 5' primer and a J-beta primer mix. Using its own MiXCR run on the 5' RACE reads, TCRdb lists one record per CDR3 protein. This sample has 730,000 or so distinct CDR3 sequences; around 38% occur once, and the top ten carry about 30%. CDR3 length: 14 amino acids. From germline, CDR1 is MDHEN and CDR2 SYDVKM. V gave up 3 bases and J gave up 8 bases, with 13 bases separating them. The material sequenced was blood. The chain recombines TRBV28 with TRBJ1-4; tentative D call: TRBD1 (6 bases). This sequence was found in a man older than 75 in good health. Written as DNA, the CDR3 is TGTGCCAGCAGTTTCGGGGGCGCGAGAGAAAAACTGTTTTTT. As protein: CASSFGGAREKLFF.